These 29 T cell receptor beta chains share one sample of origin, sequenced in a study of CD8+ T cells in alopecia areata. Treatment defined: oral pan-JAK inhibitor, 5-10 mg twice daily. Sequencing relied on a cDNA template that was reverse transcribed from extracted RNA. Assay used: immunoSEQ multiplex PCR; TCRdb lists only in-frame clones, some missing. This sample has some 220,000 clones; about 50% occur once, and the top ten carry roughly 1.6%. The sample consisted of CD4+ T cells sorted from blood, taken at week 4, from a patient treated with tofacitinib. The receptor source for this set is a human donor with alopecia areata.

This chain links TRBV4-3 with TRBJ2-2; 11 nucleotides align to TRBD1. Per the germline V gene, CDR1 is LGHNA and CDR2 is YSLEER. V lost 6 bases, J lost 4 bases, and 4 bases stayed unmatched. The CDR3 consists of 15 residues. The DNA of the CDR3 is TGCGCCAGCAGGAGGGACAGGGGGACCACCGGGGAGCTGTTTTTT. This codes for CASRRDRGTTGELFF.

The chain carries TRBV6-4 and TRBJ2-1, with 11 nucleotides matching TRBD2. Germline CDR1 and CDR2: MRHNA and SNTAGT. The CDR3 contains 16 residues. V was pared by 0 bases and J by 8 bases, with 6 bases of the junction left unmatched. This CDR3 is CASSDSIAGGRYEQFF. Written as DNA, the CDR3 is TGTGCCAGCAGTGACTCGATAGCGGGGGGGCGTTATGAGCAGTTCTTC.

The rearrangement uses TRBV5-6 and TRBJ2-7, with D hard to call. V was pared by 2 bases and J by 6 bases, with 18 bases between. CDR3 length equals 15 residues. In germline, CDR1 is SGHDT, CDR2 YYEEEE. The CDR3 loop reads CASSLKVIGRGEQYF. CDR3 coding DNA: TGTGCCAGCAGCTTAAAGGTAATAGGGCGAGGCGAGCAGTACTTC. The full variable domain, in which reference TRBV5-6 and TRBJ2-7 provide the parts outside the CDR3, is DAGVTQSPTHLIKTRGQQVTLRCSPKSGHDTVSWYQQALGQGPQFIFQYYEEEERQRGNFPDRFSGHQFPNYSSELNVNALLLGDSALYLCASSLKVIGRGEQYFGPGTRLTVT.

The chain employs TRBV5-1 and TRBJ2-3, with D perhaps TRBD2 (5 bases). The V gene's germline CDR1 is SGHRS and CDR2 YFSETQ. The V and J ends lost 0 bases and 6 bases respectively, with 17 bases between them. This CDR3 is 16 amino acids long. In DNA, the CDR3 is TGCGCCAGCAGCTTGGAACTTTCTGTTGGAGGCGATACGCAGTATTTT. Translation: CASSLELSVGGDTQYF.

The rearrangement uses TRBV29-1 and TRBJ1-6; D possibly corresponds to TRBD1 (6 bases). The V gene's germline CDR1 is SQVTM and CDR2 ANQGSEA. The CDR3 runs 14 residues. V lost 4 bases, J lost 4 bases, and 11 bases lay in between. Here the CDR3 DNA reads TGCAGCGTTGCGGACAGCGCATATAATTCACCCCTCCACTTT. Its translation is CSVADSAYNSPLHF.

The table lists this clone with a few counts. The chain employs TRBV27 and TRBJ1-6; D uncertain. CDR1 and CDR2 (germline): MNHEY, SMNVEV (reference sequence). The CDR3 runs to 13 residues. V was cut by 4 bases and J by 6 bases, with 7 bases left in between. CDR3 in DNA: TGTGCCAGCAGTTCATGGGGTAATTCACCCCTCCACTTT. This encodes CASSSWGNSPLHF.

This chain links TRBV25-1 with TRBJ2-2; 8 positions match TRBD2. After removal of 5 bases from V and 4 bases from J, the junction contained 9 bases not matched to a gene. The CDR3 spans 16 residues. Germline V gene lookup returns CDR1 MGHDK and CDR2 SYGVNS. CDR3 sequence: CASSLSASGPTGELFF. CDR3 DNA sequence: TGTGCCAGCAGTCTTTCCGCTAGCGGGCCCACCGGGGAGCTGTTTTTT.

This clone was detected only a few times. This rearrangement joins TRBV7-9 to TRBJ1-1; no definite D call. The CDR3 sequence is 13 residues long. Germline CDR1 reads SEHNR; CDR2 reads FQNEAQ (reference sequence). Deletions cut 1 base from V and 3 bases from J, with 6 bases between. CDR3 sequence: CASSLDAYTEAFF. CDR3 DNA sequence: TGTGCCAGCAGCTTAGACGCTTACACTGAAGCTTTCTTT.

In its sample, this clone was seen a few times. The chain carries TRBV6-1 and TRBJ1-1, with 7 bases that match TRBD1. The V segment lost 5 bases and the J segment 0 bases; nucleotides outside the gene matches: 3. The CDR3 runs to 14 residues. The germline CDR1 and CDR2 sequences are MNHNS and SASEGT. CDR3 in amino acids: CASSPGQLNTEAFF. Written as DNA, the CDR3 is TGTGCCAGCAGTCCGGGACAGCTGAACACTGAAGCTTTCTTT.

This chain connects TRBV5-8 to TRBJ1-5, with D uncertain. From germline, CDR1 is SGHTS and CDR2 YDEGEE. V shed 0 bases and J shed 4 bases, with 11 bases lying between them. The CDR3 length is 15 residues. The CDR3 DNA follows: TGTGCCAGCAGCTTGGATTCGGCGGGGAATCAGCCCCAGCATTTT. Its protein is CASSLDSAGNQPQHF.

This chain uses TRBV6-1 with TRBJ1-5; D might be TRBD1 (5 bases). The CDR3 is 15 amino acids. Germline assignment: CDR1 MNHNS and CDR2 SASEGT. V was cut by 3 bases and J by 9 bases, with 18 bases left in between. In DNA, the CDR3 is TGTGCCAGCAGTGAGGACAAAGGACGGGCTCGGCCCCAGCATTTT. Encoded protein: CASSEDKGRARPQHF.

V usage is TRBV2 and J usage is TRBJ1-1; 7 bases agree with TRBD1. The CDR3 consists of 15 residues. Trimming cost V 7 bases and J 1 base; bases outside gene matches: 9. Per germline, CDR1 SNHLY and CDR2 FYNNEI. CDR3 in amino acids: CASIGQAVRNTEAFF. DNA of the CDR3: TGTGCCAGCATCGGACAGGCTGTAAGGAACACTGAAGCTTTCTTT.

The rearrangement links TRBV11-2 to TRBJ2-7, with D tentatively TRBD2 (5 bases). Between the trimmed V and J ends, which lost 7 bases and 3 bases, there was a span of 16 bases. Per germline, CDR1 SGHAT and CDR2 FQNNGV. This CDR3 region has 14 residues. CDR3 in amino acids: CASTPRRNGYEQYF. The CDR3 DNA sequence: TGTGCCAGCACCCCTCGGAGGAACGGCTACGAGCAGTACTTC.

This clone was seen only a few times. The CDR3 coding sequence is TGTGCCAGCAGATCCTCGGCAGATACGCAGTATTTT. Protein product: CASRSSADTQYF. This sequence joins TRBV7-3 and TRBJ2-3; D is ambiguous. Trimming cost V 6 bases and J 4 bases, with 8 bases left between them. The CDR3 runs 12 residues. Germline V gives CDR1 SGHTA, CDR2 FQGTGA.

This clone was observed a handful of times. V gene TRBV29-1 combines with J gene TRBJ1-5; D may be TRBD1 (5 bases). This CDR3 spans 12 amino acids. V was trimmed by 7 bases and J by 0 bases, leaving 7 bases between them. From germline, CDR1 is SQVTM and CDR2 ANQGSEA. The CDR3 spells CSATDSNQPQHF. CDR3 coding DNA: TGCAGCGCGACAGATAGCAATCAGCCCCAGCATTTT.

This clone has ten or more counts. This rearrangement joins TRBV5-4 to TRBJ2-1; D is uncertain. CDR3 length: 13 amino acids. The germline V and J ends were trimmed by 6 bases and 4 bases, with 11 bases remaining between them. Germline lookup yields CDR1 SGHNT and CDR2 YYREEE (reference sequence). CDR3 DNA: TGTGCCAGCACCCCGGTAGGTTACAATGAGCAGTTCTTC. This encodes CASTPVGYNEQFF.

The rearrangement links TRBV5-4 to TRBJ1-1, with D possibly matching TRBD1 (5 bases). This CDR3 comprises 15 residues. The germline V gene encodes CDR1 SGHNT and CDR2 YYREEE (reference sequence). V lost 0 bases and J lost 1, with 10 bases in between. The CDR3 DNA reads TGTGCCAGCAGCTTGGATACAGGACCGAACACTGAAGCTTTCTTT. This gives the protein CASSLDTGPNTEAFF.

V is TRBV15 and J is TRBJ2-7; no reliable D call. The germline V gene has CDR1 LNHNV and CDR2 YYDKDF (reference sequence). The CDR3 contains 14 residues. V dropped 1 base and J dropped 7 bases, with 14 bases sitting between them. The CDR3 loop reads CATSRVDSAREQYF. The CDR3 bases are TGTGCCACCAGCAGAGTCGACTCCGCTAGGGAGCAGTACTTC.

The chain combines TRBV10-1 with TRBJ1-1; D might be TRBD1 (5 bases). CDR1 and CDR2 (germline): WNHNN, SYGVQD (reference sequence). The CDR3 loop spans 14 amino acids. V dropped 3 bases and J dropped 4 bases, with 12 bases sitting between them. CDR3 nucleotides: TGCGCCAGCAGTGATGGGGCTAGGGGCACTGAAGCTTTCTTT. Its protein is CASSDGARGTEAFF.

The V call is TRBV19, the J call TRBJ1-5; D ambiguous. CDR1 and CDR2 (germline): LNHDA, SQIVND (reference sequence). The CDR3 is 15 residues long. Trimming took 3 bases from V and 2 from J, leaving 11 bases between them. CDR3: CASSMGDTRNQPQHF. As DNA, the CDR3 is TGTGCCAGTAGTATGGGTGACACCCGCAATCAGCCCCAGCATTTT.

The chain combines TRBV6-5 with TRBJ2-3, with 7 bases fitting TRBD2. Germline CDR1 is MNHEY and CDR2 is SVGAGI. The V segment lost 6 bases and the J segment 8 bases; nucleotides outside the gene matches: 8. The CDR3 totals 13 residues. The DNA for the CDR3 is TGTGCCAGCAGGGAGAATTCGGGGGGTACGCAGTATTTT. Encoded protein: CASRENSGGTQYF.

This chain uses TRBV4-1 with TRBJ1-2, with D unclear. Trimming took off 0 bases at V and 9 bases at J, with 14 bases between the two ends. The CDR3 runs to 14 residues. Per germline, CDR1 MGHRA and CDR2 YSYEKL. Here the CDR3 DNA reads TGCGCCAGCAGCCAAGACCGAAATCTTCGAAGCTACACCTTC. It encodes CASSQDRNLRSYTF.

This clone has only a few counts. The DNA for the CDR3 is TGCGCCAGCAGTCAATCGTGCTGGAGGGATAGCAATCAGCCCCAGCATTTT. Translation: CASSQSCWRDSNQPQHF. This chain links TRBV23-1 with TRBJ1-5, with D unclear. TRBV23-1 is an ORF for which the function is uncertain. The CDR3 contains 17 residues. Trimming removed 0 bases from V and 0 bases from J, with 12 bases in between.

The chain carries TRBV30 and TRBJ2-5; D tentatively fits TRBD1 or TRBD2 (5 bases each). V was clipped by 0 bases and J by 4 bases, with 15 bases between them. The CDR3 totals 15 residues. CDR1 and CDR2 (germline): GTSNPN, SVGIG (reference sequence). The CDR3 coding sequence is TGTGCCTGGAGTGTAGGTTTGAGGGGCGCAGAGACCCAGTACTTC. This sequence encodes CAWSVGLRGAETQYF.

The chain employs TRBV7-2 and TRBJ1-1; D is uncertain. CDR1 and CDR2 from the germline V gene are SGHTA and FQGNSA. The V gene lost 1 base and the J gene lost 5 bases, with 8 bases spanning the gap. The CDR3 has 13 amino acids. CDR3 in amino acids: CASSLVPGTEAFF. DNA of the CDR3: TGTGCCAGCAGCTTAGTCCCGGGGACTGAAGCTTTCTTT.

The genes are TRBV29-1 and TRBJ1-1; the D gene is possibly TRBD1 (5 bases). V lost 7 bases, J lost 4 bases, and 13 bases lay in between. The length of the CDR3 is 12 residues. The germline V gene encodes CDR1 SQVTM and CDR2 ANQGSEA. This chain's CDR3 is CSGGEGSTEAFF. The CDR3 DNA is TGCAGCGGGGGCGAGGGAAGCACTGAAGCTTTCTTT.

The chain is built from TRBV4-1 and TRBJ1-1, with TRBD1 as a possible D gene (5 bases). The V gene lost 4 bases and the J gene lost 0 bases, with 15 bases spanning the gap. The CDR3 spans 16 residues. The germline V gene has CDR1 MGHRA and CDR2 YSYEKL. As DNA, the CDR3 is TGCGCCAGCAGCCCACGGGACCTGACTATGAACACTGAAGCTTTCTTT. This gives the protein CASSPRDLTMNTEAFF.

J is TRBJ1-1 and V is TRBV7-8, with a weak D call TRBD1 (5 bases). With 4 bases removed from V and 4 bases from J, the gap between germline ends came to 16 bases. From germline, CDR1 is SGHVS and CDR2 FQNEAQ. CDR3 length: 15 residues. DNA for the CDR3: TGTGCCAGCAGCTCCCGGGACGCGAGGGGCACTGAAGCTTTCTTT. This translates into CASSSRDARGTEAFF.

The J gene is TRBJ2-1, the V gene TRBV9; D gene uncertain. CDR1 is SGDLS, CDR2 YYNGEE, per germline. V dropped 0 bases and J dropped 2 bases, with 6 bases sitting between them. This CDR3 contains 14 residues. The CDR3 protein is CASSVDGTYNEQFF. CDR3 nucleotides: TGTGCCAGCAGCGTAGACGGAACCTACAATGAGCAGTTCTTC.